Described below is a single T cell receptor beta chain sequence and its context. This clonotype was picked up a small number of times. The antigen it binds to is not known. No clone much larger than this one lies a single base away; base qualities are absent. This specimen comes from a study of CD8 T cells in ankylosing spondylitis (dated by TCRdb to the late 2010s). Study-wide context: T cell receptor beta repertoires were profiled in healthy donors and ankylosing spondylitis patients so that disease-linked TCR variants could be found. Peripheral blood was sampled, and synovial fluid was also collected from ankylosing spondylitis patients. In total, the full study cohort was made up of some 110 healthy donors and about two dozen ankylosing spondylitis patients.

Sequencing relied on an Illumina HiSeq 2500. Quantitative 5'-RACE with molecular barcodes was used to prepare TCR beta libraries. Processing in the source paper ran as follows. To identify disease-linked TCR variants, a new computational method was used, one built on a probabilistic model of VDJ rearrangement. TCRdb itself trimmed the public reads at Q25 with fastp, ran MiXCR and retained productive beta chains. Each entry is one CDR3 protein sequence, shown with its most common DNA and genes. These V and J calls derive from TCRdb rather than the authors' analysis. The sample table contains roughly 450,000 distinct CDR3 sequences; only one count was recorded for 25% to 30% of them. The ten largest clones take up 0.89% of the sample. Summary of the overall study and its limitations: The disease-linked clones had a CD8+ phenotype and were found at relatively low frequencies in peripheral blood. Some of the motif variants had been reported before in the synovial fluid and blood of reactive arthritis patients, a finding that suggests common disease-initiation mechanisms. The disease-linked clones were reported to be significantly enriched in matched synovial fluid samples from ankylosing spondylitis patients. Blood from ankylosing spondylitis patients appeared to be characterized by a TCR beta motif made up of eight highly homologous amino acid variants.

Trimming removed 4 bases from V and 0 bases from J, leaving 7 bases between the germline ends. The CDR3 sequence holds 14 residues, the cysteine and phenylalanine included. Of the read, only the CDR3 DNA is kept; its 42 bases are in frame from base 1. The V and J genes are TRBV12-3 or TRBV12-4 and TRBJ2-1, with no confidently assigned D gene. The specimen was blood, either unsorted or a sorted T cell fraction (not recorded which). This receptor was obtained from a male donor with ankylosing spondylitis. The CDR3 has the sequence CASSWIDSYNEQFF. The sequence in DNA is TGTGCCAGCAGTTGGATTGACTCCTACAATGAGCAGTTCTTC.